The 11 T cell receptor beta chains in this list originate from one sample, sequenced in a study of shared clonotypes between healthy human individuals. The repertoire was sequenced with immunoSEQ multiplex PCR; TCRdb's copy has only in-frame clones and lacks some. The data show around 990,000 clones, with approximately 75% seen just once and 0.89% held by the top ten. Sequencing was performed on memory CD4+ T cells from PBMCs. Regarding subset: CD45RA-negative fraction. All receptors derive from a man younger than 35 in good health. Some clones in this sample may be carry-over from other donors' samples.

The V call is TRBV7-9, the J call TRBJ1-2; possibly TRBD1 for D (5 bases). In germline, CDR1 is SEHNR, CDR2 FQNEAQ (reference sequence). V shed 4 bases and J shed 0 bases, with 15 bases lying between them. This CDR3 has 16 amino acids. CDR3 in amino acids: CASSSLTVTANYGYTF. CDR3 nucleotides: TGTGCCAGCAGCTCCTTGACAGTCACAGCTAACTATGGCTACACCTTC.

The V call is TRBV28, the J call TRBJ2-7, with D uncertain. With 11 bases removed from V and 0 bases from J, the gap between germline ends came to 14 bases. CDR1 is MDHEN, CDR2 SYDVKM, per germline. The CDR3 totals 13 residues. CDR3 nucleotide sequence: TGTGCCGCGCAGCAAGGGTCCTCCTACGAGCAGTACTTC. Translating gives CAAQQGSSYEQYF.

This clone occurred once. This chain joins TRBV19 and TRBJ1-2; the D gene is possibly TRBD1 (5 bases). Germline values: CDR1 LNHDA, CDR2 SQIVND (reference sequence). Trimming shortened V by 3 bases and J by 3 bases, and 11 bases separated the two germline ends. The CDR3 extends over 14 amino acids. The CDR3 loop is CASSMFGRDYGYTF. The CDR3 coding sequence is TGTGCCAGTAGTATGTTTGGCAGGGACTATGGCTACACCTTC.

The CDR3 here is CASNGGGYSNQPQHF. The CDR3 DNA is TGTGCCAGTAACGGCGGGGGGTATAGCAATCAGCCCCAGCATTTT. The chain is built from TRBV28 and TRBJ1-5; maybe TRBD1 (5 bases). V lost 9 bases and J 0 bases, leaving 15 bases between the germline ends. There are 15 residues in the CDR3. Germline loops: CDR1 MDHEN, CDR2 SYDVKM.

Turning to this clone: Other DNA sequences within the sample encode an identical CDR3. This chain connects TRBV5-1 to TRBJ1-5; 7 nucleotides align to TRBD1. The CDR3 covers 15 residues. Trimming cost V 0 bases and J 3 bases; bases outside gene matches: 3. From germline, CDR1 is SGHRS and CDR2 YFSETQ. In DNA form, the CDR3 reads TGCGCCAGCAGCTTGGGACAGGGCTTCAATCAGCCCCAGCATTTT. Residues: CASSLGQGFNQPQHF.

The sample holds many counts of this clone. The chain links TRBV2 to TRBJ1-1, with D possibly matching TRBD1 (6 bases). Germline V gives CDR1 SNHLY, CDR2 FYNNEI. This CDR3 has 14 residues. The V gene lost 2 bases and the J gene lost 3 bases, with 10 bases spanning the gap. Written as DNA, the CDR3 is TGTGCCAGCAGTGAACAAGGACAGTACACTGAAGCTTTCTTT. Translation: CASSEQGQYTEAFF.

The rearrangement joins TRBV6-5 to TRBJ2-7, with 7 positions matching TRBD2. Trimming at V came to 1 base and at J to 3 bases, leaving 6 bases not matched to a gene. The germline gives CDR1 MNHEY, CDR2 SVGAGI. CDR3 length: 15 amino acids. CDR3 coding DNA: TGTGCCAGCAGTTACTATAGCGGGCCCCACTACGAGCAGTACTTC. This gives the protein CASSYYSGPHYEQYF.

The V and J genes are TRBV18 and TRBJ2-2; a weak D match, TRBD1 (6 bases). This CDR3 is 16 amino acids long. V lost 4 bases to trimming and J lost 5 bases, with 17 bases between them. Germline loops: CDR1 KGHSH, CDR2 LQKENI. The CDR3 protein is CASSLQGFSATGELFF. CDR3 sequence (DNA): TGTGCCAGCTCACTCCAGGGGTTTTCAGCGACCGGGGAGCTGTTTTTT.

Concerning this clone itself: The same CDR3 can be traced to other DNA sequences in this sample. The rearrangement links TRBV25-1 to TRBJ1-2; D is possibly TRBD1 (5 bases). V was trimmed by 3 bases and J by 2 bases, leaving 7 bases between them. Germline lookup yields CDR1 MGHDK and CDR2 SYGVNS. The CDR3 length is 13 residues. This chain's CDR3 is CASSDRGNYGYTF. CDR3 in DNA: TGTGCCAGCAGTGATCGGGGGAACTATGGCTACACCTTC.

The chain recombines TRBV7-2 with TRBJ2-1; unclear D gene. Trimming stripped 5 bases from V and 15 bases from J, with 20 bases between. Per the germline V gene, CDR1 is SGHTA and CDR2 is FQGNSA. This CDR3 spans 13 amino acids. The CDR3 sequence: CASSPEAMRRRFF. CDR3 bases: TGTGCCAGCAGCCCCGAGGCGATGAGGCGGCGGTTCTTC.

The V and J genes are TRBV5-1 and TRBJ2-1, with TRBD2 identical over 11 bases. CDR3 length: 15 amino acids. Germline values: CDR1 SGHRS, CDR2 YFSETQ. V shed 0 bases, J shed 9 bases, and the junction held 5 bases outside the gene matches. The CDR3 DNA sequence: TGCGCCAGCAGCTTGGGGACTAGCGGGCAGGGTGAGCAGTTCTTC. It translates to CASSLGTSGQGEQFF.